This TCR beta chain is drawn from a study of T cells in Graves' hyperthyroidism and ophthalmopathy. Blood sampling occurred at first hyperthyroidism diagnosis, ahead of any ophthalmopathy symptoms. Each 10 ml fresh peripheral blood draw supplied the PBMCs. Amplified TCR beta CDR3 regions came from RNA transcripts. Using the HTBI primer set, a first-round RT-PCR was run on the TCR CDR3. TCRdb redid the calling of the multiplex PCR reads with MiXCR, one entry per CDR3 protein. Seen here are a few hundred thousand distinct CDR3 sequences, roughly 14% observed once, and the top ten hold less than 25%. The germline CDR1 and CDR2 sequences are MDHEN and SYDVKM. The ends were cut back, 6 bases at V and 11 bases at J, with 25 bases in the middle. This CDR3 has 15 amino acids. This clonotype occurred many times.

Material: blood. This TCR derives from a man aged 30-40 years with Graves' hyperthyroidism that later progressed to Graves' ophthalmopathy. V usage is TRBV28 and J usage is TRBJ1-1, with D perhaps matching TRBD1 (5 bases). CDR3 sequence: CASSSDVRDSGGAFF. In DNA, the CDR3 is TGTGCCAGCAGCAGCGATGTCCGGGACTCAGGAGGGGCTTTCTTT.